This T cell receptor beta chain came from a study of blood T cell repertoires in COVID-19. The wider study: COVID-19 samples, acute and convalescent, were from the United States, Italy and Spain. T cells, B-cell-depleted T cells, or PBMCs supplied cDNA or gDNA.

The CDR3 has 13 amino acids. The V gene lost 2 bases and the J gene lost 4 bases, with 3 bases spanning the gap. Germline CDR1 MNHNY, CDR2 SVGAGI (reference sequence). In the source study's methods: Reference gene primers were amplified, and this amplification served to estimate nucleated cell counts. The assay was immunoSEQ multiplex PCR, and TCRdb's table has in-frame clones only and misses some. Clone size and the V and J calls come from that table; the DNA yielded D and trimming. This table holds 170,000 or so clones, roughly 78% found once. This sequence was found in a man between 65 and 85 years old with active or convalescent COVID-19. The chain uses TRBV6-6 and TRBJ1-6, with D uncertain. The sequenced sample consisted of peripheral blood. The CDR3 DNA reads as TGTGCCAGCAGTTACCTGTATAATTCACCCCTCCACTTT. Translated, it gives CASSYLYNSPLHF.